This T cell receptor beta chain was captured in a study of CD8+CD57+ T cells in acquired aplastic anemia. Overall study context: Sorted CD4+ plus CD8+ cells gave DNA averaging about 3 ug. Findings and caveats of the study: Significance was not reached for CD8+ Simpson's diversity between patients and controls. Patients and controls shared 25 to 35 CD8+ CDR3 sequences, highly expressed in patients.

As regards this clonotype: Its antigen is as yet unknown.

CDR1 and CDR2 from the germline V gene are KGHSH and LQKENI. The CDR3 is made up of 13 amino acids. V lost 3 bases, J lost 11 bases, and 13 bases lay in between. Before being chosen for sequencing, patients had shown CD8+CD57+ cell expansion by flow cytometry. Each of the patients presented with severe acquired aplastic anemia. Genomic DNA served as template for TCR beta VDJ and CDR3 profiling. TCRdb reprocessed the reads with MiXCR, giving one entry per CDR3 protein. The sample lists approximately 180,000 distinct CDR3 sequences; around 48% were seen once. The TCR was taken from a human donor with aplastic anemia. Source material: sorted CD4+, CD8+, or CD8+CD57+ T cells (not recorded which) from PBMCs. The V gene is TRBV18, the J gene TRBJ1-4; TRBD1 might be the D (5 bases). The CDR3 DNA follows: TGTGCCAGCTCACCGGGGGAGATGCGGAAACTGTTTTTT. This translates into CASSPGEMRKLFF. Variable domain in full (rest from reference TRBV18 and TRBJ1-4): NAGVMQNPRHLVRRRGQEARLRCSPMKGHSHVYWYRQLPEEGLKFMVYLQKENIIDESGMPKERFSAEFPKEGPSILRIQQVVRGDSAAYFCASSPGEMRKLFFGSGTQLSVL.